This TCR beta chain comes out of a study of CXCR3-negative and CXCR3-positive naive CD8 T cells. Overall study results and limits: CXCR3-positive naive cells carried more hydrophobic TRB CDR3s than CXCR3-negative naive cells did.

All TRB cDNA libraries came from 5' RACE performed with UMI labels. Each CDR3 protein gets one entry in TCRdb, which reprocessed the 5' RACE reads and gives no DNA. The repertoire table contains around 140,000 distinct CDR3 sequences. As regards this clonotype: Its antigen is unknown.

Per germline, CDR1 LNHDA and CDR2 SQIVND (reference sequence). The CDR3 has 14 residues. The origin of this receptor is a human donor in good health. Some clones in this sample may be carry-over from other donors' samples. V usage is TRBV19 and J usage is TRBJ2-7; TCRdb reports TRBD1, a call that lacks DNA to check it against. Sequences were obtained from naive CXCR3+ CD8+ T cells from blood. Subset specified: CD45RO-CCR7+CD27+CD95- naive CD8+ T cells expressing CXCR3 (TNR3+). This CDR3 reads CASSISTGDYEQYF.